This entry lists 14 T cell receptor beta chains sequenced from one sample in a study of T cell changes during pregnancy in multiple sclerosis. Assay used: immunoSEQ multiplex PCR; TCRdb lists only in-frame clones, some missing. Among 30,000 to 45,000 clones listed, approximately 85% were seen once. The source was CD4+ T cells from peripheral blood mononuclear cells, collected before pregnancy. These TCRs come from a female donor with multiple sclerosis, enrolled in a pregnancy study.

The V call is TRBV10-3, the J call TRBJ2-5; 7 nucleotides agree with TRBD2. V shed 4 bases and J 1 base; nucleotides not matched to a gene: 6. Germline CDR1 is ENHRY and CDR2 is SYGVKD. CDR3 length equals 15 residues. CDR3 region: CAISGREGTQETQYF. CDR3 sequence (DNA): TGTGCCATCAGTGGGAGGGAGGGAACCCAAGAGACCCAGTACTTC.

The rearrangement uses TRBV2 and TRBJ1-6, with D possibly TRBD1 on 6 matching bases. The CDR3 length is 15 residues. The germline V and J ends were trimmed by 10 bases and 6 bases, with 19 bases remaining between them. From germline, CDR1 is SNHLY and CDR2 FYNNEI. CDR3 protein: CATLSDSNSNSPLHF. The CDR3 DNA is TGTGCCACTCTCTCGGACAGTAATTCTAATTCACCCCTCCACTTT.

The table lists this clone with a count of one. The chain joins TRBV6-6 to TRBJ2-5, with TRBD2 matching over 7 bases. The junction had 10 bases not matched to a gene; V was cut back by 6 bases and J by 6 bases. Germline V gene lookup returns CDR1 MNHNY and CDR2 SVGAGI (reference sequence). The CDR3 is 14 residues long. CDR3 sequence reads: CASSSGRDGQTQYF. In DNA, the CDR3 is TGTGCCAGCAGCTCGGGGAGGGACGGACAGACCCAGTACTTC.

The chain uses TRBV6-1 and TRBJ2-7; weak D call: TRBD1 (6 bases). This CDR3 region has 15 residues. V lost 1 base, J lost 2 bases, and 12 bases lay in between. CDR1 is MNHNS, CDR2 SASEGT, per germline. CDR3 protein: CASSEVYREAYEQYF. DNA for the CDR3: TGTGCCAGCAGTGAAGTTTACAGGGAAGCCTACGAGCAGTACTTC.

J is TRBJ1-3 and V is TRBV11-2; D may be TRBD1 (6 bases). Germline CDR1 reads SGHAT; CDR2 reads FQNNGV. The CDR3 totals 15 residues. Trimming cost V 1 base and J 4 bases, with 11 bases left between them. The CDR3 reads CASSLGSGDGNTIYF. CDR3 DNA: TGTGCCAGCAGCTTAGGTTCAGGGGACGGAAACACCATATATTTT.

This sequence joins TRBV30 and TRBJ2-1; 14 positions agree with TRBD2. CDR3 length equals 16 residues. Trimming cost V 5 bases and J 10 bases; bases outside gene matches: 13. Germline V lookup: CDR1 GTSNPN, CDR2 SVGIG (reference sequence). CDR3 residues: CAWGRLAGGIFGEQFF. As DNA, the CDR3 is TGTGCCTGGGGGCGACTAGCGGGAGGGATATTCGGGGAGCAGTTCTTC. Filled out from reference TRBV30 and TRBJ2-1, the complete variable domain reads SQTIHQWPATLVQPVGSPLSLECTVEGTSNPNLYWYRQAAGRGLQLLFYSVGIGQISSEVPQNLSASRPQDRQFILSSKKLLLSDSGFYLCAWGRLAGGIFGEQFFGPGTRLTVL.

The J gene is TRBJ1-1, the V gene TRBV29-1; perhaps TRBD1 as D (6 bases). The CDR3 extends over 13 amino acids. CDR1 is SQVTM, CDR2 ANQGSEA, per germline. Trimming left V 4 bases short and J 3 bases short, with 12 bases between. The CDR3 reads CSVVRGMDTEAFF. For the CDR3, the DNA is TGCAGCGTTGTAAGGGGGATGGACACTGAAGCTTTCTTT.

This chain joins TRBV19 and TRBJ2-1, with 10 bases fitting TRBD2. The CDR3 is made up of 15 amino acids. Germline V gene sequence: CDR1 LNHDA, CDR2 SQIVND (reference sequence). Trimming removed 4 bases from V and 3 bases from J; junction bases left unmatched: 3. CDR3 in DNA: TGTGCCAGTAGTACCCTAGCGGGAGTCTACAATGAGCAGTTCTTC. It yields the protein CASSTLAGVYNEQFF.

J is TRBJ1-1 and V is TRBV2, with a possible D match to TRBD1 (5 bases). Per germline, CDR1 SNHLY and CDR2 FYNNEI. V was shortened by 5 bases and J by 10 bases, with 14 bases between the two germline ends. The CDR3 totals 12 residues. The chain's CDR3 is CASSLMWRGAFF. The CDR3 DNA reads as TGTGCCAGCAGTCTGATGTGGAGGGGAGCTTTCTTT.

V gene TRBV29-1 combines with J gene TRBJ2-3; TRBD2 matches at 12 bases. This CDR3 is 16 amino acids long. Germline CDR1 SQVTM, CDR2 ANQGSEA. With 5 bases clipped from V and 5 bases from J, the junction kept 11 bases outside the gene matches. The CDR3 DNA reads TGCAGCGTTCCATGGCCTAGACTAGCGGGAGTAGATACGCAGTATTTT. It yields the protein CSVPWPRLAGVDTQYF.

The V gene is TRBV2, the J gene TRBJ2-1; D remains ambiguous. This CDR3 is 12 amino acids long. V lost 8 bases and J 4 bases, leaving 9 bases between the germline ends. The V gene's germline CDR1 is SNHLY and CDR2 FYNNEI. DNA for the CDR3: TGTGCCAGCTTCACAGCTTACAATGAGCAGTTCTTC. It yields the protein CASFTAYNEQFF.

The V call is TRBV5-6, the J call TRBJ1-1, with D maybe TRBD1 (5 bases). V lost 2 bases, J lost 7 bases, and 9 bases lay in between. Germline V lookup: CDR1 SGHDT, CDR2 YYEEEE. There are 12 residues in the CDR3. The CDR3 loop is CASSLRGFEAFF. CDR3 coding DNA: TGTGCCAGCAGCTTAAGGGGATTTGAAGCTTTCTTT. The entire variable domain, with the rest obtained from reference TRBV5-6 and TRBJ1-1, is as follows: DAGVTQSPTHLIKTRGQQVTLRCSPKSGHDTVSWYQQALGQGPQFIFQYYEEEERQRGNFPDRFSGHQFPNYSSELNVNALLLGDSALYLCASSLRGFEAFFGQGTRLTVV.

CDR3 nucleotides: TGTGCCAGCAGTGACTCCCTCGGGGGTGGGGCCAACGTCCTGACTTTC. This codes for CASSDSLGGGANVLTF. The V call is TRBV6-4, the J call TRBJ2-6; a possible D gene is TRBD2 (6 bases). Germline CDR1 MRHNA, CDR2 SNTAGT. This CDR3 contains 16 residues. V shed 0 bases and J shed 3 bases, with 9 bases lying between them.

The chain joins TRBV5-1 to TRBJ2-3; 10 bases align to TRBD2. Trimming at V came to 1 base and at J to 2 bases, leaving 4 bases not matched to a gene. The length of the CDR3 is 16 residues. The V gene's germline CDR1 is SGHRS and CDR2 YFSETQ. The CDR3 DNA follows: TGCGCCAGCAGCTTGCTAGCGGGAGACCCCACAGATACGCAGTATTTT. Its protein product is CASSLLAGDPTDTQYF.